This T cell receptor (beta chain) appears in the sequencing data of a study of PD-1 blockade in classical Hodgkin lymphoma. Overall study findings and caveats: Complete responders had baseline diversity similar to newly diagnosed patients. Newly diagnosed patients were reported to exhibit reduced baseline TCR diversity relative to healthy donors.

With respect to this clone: The antigen remains unidentified.

Every patient had relapsed following autologous stem cell transplantation, and cohorts differed in brentuximab vedotin exposure. The data were produced by immunoSEQ multiplex PCR, yet TCRdb's version contains in-frame clones alone and is incomplete. The sample includes roughly 13,000 clones, roughly 80% seen only once; the top ten take approximately 25%. Looked up from germline, CDR1 is MGHRA and CDR2 is YSYEKL. V lost 4 bases and J lost 0, with 11 bases in between. The CDR3 contains 15 residues. The J gene is TRBJ2-3, the V gene TRBV4-1; no firm D call. The sequence came from a human donor with classical Hodgkin lymphoma. The material sequenced was peripheral blood mononuclear cells (PBMCs), taken at baseline. This CDR3 is CASSPWITSTDTQYF. As DNA, the CDR3 is TGCGCCAGCAGCCCATGGATCACTAGCACAGATACGCAGTATTTT.